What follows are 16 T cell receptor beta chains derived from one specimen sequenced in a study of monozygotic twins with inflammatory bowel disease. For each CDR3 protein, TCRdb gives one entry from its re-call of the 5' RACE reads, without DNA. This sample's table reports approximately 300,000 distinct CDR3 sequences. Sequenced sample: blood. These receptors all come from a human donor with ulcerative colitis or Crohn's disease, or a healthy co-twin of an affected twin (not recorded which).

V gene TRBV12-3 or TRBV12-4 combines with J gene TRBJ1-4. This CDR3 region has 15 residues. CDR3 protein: CASSEEQATNEKLFF.

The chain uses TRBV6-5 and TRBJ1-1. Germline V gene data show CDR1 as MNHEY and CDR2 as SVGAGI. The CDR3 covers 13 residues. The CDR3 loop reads CASSYSTPTEAFF.

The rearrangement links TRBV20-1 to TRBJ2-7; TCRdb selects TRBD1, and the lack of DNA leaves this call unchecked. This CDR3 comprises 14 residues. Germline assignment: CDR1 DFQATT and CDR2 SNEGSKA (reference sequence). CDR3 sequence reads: CSASDSTSPYEQYF.

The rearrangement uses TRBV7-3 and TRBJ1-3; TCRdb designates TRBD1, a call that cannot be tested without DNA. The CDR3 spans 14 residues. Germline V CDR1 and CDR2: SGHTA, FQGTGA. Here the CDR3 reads CASSSGRSGNTIYF.

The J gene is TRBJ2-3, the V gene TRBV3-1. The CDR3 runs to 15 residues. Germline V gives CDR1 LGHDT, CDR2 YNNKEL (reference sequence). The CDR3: CASSQVVGGLDTQYF.

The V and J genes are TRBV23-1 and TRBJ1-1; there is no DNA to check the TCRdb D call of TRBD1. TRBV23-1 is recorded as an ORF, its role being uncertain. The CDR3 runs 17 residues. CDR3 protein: CASSQSPVPRVSTEAFF.

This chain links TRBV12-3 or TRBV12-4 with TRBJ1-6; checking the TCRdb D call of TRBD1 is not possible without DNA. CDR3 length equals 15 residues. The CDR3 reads CASILQGQINSPLHF.

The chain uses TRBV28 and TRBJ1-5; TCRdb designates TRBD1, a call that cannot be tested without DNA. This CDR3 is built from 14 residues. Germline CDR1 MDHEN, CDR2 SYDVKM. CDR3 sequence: CASIPDRANQPQHF.

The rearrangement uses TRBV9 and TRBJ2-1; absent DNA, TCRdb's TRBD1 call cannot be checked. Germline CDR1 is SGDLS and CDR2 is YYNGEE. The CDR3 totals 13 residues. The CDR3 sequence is CASSVEGGGPQFF.

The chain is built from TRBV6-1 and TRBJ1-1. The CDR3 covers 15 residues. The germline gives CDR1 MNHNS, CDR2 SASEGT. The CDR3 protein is CASSPFRSLNTEAFF.

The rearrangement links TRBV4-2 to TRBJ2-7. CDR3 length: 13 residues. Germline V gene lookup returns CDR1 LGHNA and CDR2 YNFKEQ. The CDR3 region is CASSQAAYYEQYF.

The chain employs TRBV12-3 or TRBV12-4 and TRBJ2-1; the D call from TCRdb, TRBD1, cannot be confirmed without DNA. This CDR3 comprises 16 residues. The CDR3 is CASSSLGGNYYNEQFF.

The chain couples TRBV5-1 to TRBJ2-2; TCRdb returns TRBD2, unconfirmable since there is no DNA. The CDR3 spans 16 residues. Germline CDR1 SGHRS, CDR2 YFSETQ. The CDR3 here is CASSFQREVGTGELFF.

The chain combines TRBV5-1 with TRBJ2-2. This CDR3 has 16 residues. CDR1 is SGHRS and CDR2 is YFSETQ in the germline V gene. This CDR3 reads CASSLAASLNTGELFF.

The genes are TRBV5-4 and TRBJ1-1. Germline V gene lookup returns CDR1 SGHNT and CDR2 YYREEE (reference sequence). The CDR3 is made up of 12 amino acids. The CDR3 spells CASSQMNTEAFF.

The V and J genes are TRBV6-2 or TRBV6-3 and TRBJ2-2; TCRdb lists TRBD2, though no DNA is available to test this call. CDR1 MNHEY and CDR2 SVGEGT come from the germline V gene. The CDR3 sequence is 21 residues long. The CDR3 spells CASSPYIGTSGALPGSGELFF.